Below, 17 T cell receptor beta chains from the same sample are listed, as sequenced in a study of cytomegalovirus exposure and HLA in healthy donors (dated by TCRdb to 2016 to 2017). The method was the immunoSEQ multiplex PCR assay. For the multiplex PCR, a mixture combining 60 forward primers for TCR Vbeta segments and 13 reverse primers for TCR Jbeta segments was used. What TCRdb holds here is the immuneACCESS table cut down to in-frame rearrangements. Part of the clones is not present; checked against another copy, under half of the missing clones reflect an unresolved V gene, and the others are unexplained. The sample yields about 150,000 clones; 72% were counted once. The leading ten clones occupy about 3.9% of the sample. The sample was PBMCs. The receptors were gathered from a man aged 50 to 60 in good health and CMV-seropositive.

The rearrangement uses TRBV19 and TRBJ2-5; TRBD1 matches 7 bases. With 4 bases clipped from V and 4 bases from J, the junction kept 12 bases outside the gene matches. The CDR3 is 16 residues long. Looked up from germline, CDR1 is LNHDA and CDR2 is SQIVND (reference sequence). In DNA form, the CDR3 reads TGTGCCAGTAGTAACCAGGGGACAGCAACGGCAGAGACCCAGTACTTC. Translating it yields CASSNQGTATAETQYF. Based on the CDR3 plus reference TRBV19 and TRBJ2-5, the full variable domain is DGGITQSPKYLFRKEGQNVTLSCEQNLNHDAMYWYRQDPGQGLRLIYYSQIVNDFQKGDIAEGYSVSREKKESFPLTVTSAQKNPTAFYLCASSNQGTATAETQYFGPGTRLLVL.

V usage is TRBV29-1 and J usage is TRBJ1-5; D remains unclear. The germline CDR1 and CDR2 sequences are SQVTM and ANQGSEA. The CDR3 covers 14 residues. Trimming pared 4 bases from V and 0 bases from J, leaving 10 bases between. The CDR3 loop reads CSVATSNSNQPQHF. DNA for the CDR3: TGCAGCGTTGCCACTTCCAATAGCAATCAGCCCCAGCATTTT.

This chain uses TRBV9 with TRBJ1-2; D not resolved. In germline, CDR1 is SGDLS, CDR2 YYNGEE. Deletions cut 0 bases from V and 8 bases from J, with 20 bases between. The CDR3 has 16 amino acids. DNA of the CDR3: TGTGCCAGCAGCGTAGCTGGGATCGAGGGAGTGGGAGGCTACACCTTC. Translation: CASSVAGIEGVGGYTF.

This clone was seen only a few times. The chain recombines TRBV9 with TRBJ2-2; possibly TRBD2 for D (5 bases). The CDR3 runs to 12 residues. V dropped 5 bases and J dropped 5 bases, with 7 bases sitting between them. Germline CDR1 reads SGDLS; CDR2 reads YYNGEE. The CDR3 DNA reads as TGTGCCAGCAGGGACTTTACCGGGGAGCTGTTTTTT. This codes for CASRDFTGELFF.

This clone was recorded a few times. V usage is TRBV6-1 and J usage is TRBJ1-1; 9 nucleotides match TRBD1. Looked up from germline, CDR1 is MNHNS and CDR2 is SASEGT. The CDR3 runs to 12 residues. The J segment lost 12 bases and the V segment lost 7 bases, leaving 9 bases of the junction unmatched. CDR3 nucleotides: TGTGCCAGCACTGACTGGACAGGGGCGACTTTCTTT. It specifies CASTDWTGATFF.

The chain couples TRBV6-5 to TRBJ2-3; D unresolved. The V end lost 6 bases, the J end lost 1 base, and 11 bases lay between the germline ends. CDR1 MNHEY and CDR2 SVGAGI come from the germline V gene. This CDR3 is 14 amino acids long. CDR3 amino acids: CASSWVSGTDTQYF. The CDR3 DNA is TGTGCCAGCAGCTGGGTAAGCGGCACAGATACGCAGTATTTT.

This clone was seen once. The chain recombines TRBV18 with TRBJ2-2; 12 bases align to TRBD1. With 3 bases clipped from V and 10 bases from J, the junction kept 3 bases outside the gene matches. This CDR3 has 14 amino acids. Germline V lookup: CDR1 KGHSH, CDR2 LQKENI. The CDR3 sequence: CASSPGTGGQELFF. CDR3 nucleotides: TGTGCCAGCTCACCCGGGACAGGGGGCCAGGAGCTGTTTTTT.

As DNA, the CDR3 is TGTGCCAGCAGCTTAGGTCCGCCAGGGGCCAACGAGCAGTACTTC. Translating gives CASSLGPPGANEQYF. This sequence joins TRBV7-3 and TRBJ2-7; D might be TRBD1 (6 bases). V was cut by 2 bases and J by 5 bases, with 16 bases left in between. Germline V CDR1 and CDR2: SGHTA, FQGTGA. The CDR3 totals 15 residues. Full variable domain (missing parts from reference TRBV7-3 and TRBJ2-7): GAGVSQTPSNKVTEKGKYVELRCDPISGHTALYWYRQSLGQGPEFLIYFQGTGAADDSGLPNDRFFAVRPEGSVSTLKIQRTERGDSAVYLCASSLGPPGANEQYFGPGTRLTVT.

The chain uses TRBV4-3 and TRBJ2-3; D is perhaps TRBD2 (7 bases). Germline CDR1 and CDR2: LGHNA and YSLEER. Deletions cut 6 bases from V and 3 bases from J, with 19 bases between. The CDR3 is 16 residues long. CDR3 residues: CASSPYGGAPTDTQYF. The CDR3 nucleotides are TGCGCCAGCAGTCCGTATGGGGGGGCGCCGACAGATACGCAGTATTTT.

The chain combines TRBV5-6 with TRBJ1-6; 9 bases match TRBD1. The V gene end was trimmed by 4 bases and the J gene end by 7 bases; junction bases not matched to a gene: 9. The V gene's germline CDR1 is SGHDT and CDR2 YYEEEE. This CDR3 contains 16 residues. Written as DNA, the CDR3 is TGTGCCAGCAGCGGATCCGGGACAGGGAGAAATTCACCCCTCCACTTT. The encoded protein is CASSGSGTGRNSPLHF.

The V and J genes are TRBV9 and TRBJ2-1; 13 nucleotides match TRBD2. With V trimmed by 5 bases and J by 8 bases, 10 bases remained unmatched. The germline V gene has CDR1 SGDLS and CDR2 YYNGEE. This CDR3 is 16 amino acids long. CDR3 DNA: TGTGCCAGCAGTTTACGGGGACTAGCGGGAATCCATGAGCAGTTCTTC. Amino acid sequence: CASSLRGLAGIHEQFF.

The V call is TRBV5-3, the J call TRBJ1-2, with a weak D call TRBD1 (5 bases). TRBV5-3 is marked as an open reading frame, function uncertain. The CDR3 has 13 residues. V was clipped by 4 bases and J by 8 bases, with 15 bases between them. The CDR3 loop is CARSPRGLRGYTF. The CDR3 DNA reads TGTGCCAGAAGCCCGCGGGGACTCAGGGGCTACACCTTC.

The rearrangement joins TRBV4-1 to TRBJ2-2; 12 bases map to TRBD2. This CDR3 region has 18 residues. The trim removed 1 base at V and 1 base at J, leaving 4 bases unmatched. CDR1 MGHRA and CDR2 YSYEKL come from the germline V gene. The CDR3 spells CASSQGLAGVQNTGELFF. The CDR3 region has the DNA TGCGCCAGCAGCCAAGGACTAGCGGGGGTCCAGAACACCGGGGAGCTGTTTTTT.

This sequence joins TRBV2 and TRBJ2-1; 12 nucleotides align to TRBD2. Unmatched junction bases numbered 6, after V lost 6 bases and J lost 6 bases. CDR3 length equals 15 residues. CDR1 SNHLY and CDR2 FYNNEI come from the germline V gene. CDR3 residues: CASSRLAGDINEQFF. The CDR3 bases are TGTGCCAGCAGCCGACTAGCGGGGGACATCAATGAGCAGTTCTTC.

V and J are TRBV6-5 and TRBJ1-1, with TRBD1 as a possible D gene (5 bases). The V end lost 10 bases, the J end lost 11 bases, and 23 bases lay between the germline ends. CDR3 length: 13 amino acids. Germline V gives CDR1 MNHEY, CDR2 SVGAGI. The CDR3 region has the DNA TGTGCCACGGGGGGAGGGATATATGGCAGGGCTTTCTTT. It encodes CATGGGIYGRAFF.

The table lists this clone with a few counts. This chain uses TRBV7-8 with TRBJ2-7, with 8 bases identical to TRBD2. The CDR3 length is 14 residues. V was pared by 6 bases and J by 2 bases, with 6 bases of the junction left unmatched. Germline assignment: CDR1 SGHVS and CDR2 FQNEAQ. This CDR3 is CASSLIAGPYEQYF. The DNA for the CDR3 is TGTGCCAGCAGTCTAATAGCGGGGCCCTACGAGCAGTACTTC. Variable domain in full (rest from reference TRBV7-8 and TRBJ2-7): GAGVSQSPRYKVAKRGQDVALRCDPISGHVSLFWYQQALGQGPEFLTYFQNEAQLDKSGLPSDRFFAERPEGSVSTLKIQRTQQEDSAVYLCASSLIAGPYEQYFGPGTRLTVT.

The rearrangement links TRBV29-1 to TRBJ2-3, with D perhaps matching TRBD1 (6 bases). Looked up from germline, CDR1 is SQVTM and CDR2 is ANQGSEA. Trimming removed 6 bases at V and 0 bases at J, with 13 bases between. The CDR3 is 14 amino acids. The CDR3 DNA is TGCAGCGTGGGAGTGGGGGCTAGCACAGATACGCAGTATTTT. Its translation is CSVGVGASTDTQYF.